What follows are 19 T cell receptor beta chains derived from one specimen sequenced in a study of neurological immune-mediated disorders. MiXCR was run by TCRdb on the 5' RACE reads, yielding one entry per CDR3 protein. The top ten clones hold roughly 7% of a sample with more than 35,000 distinct CDR3 sequences, 10% of them seen once. Sequencing input: PBMCs. The origin of the receptors is a woman in her 30s with HTLV-1-associated myelopathy (HAM/TSP).

A word on this clonotype: A much bigger clone sits one base away, suggesting this may be a read error. The chain has TRBV9 and TRBJ2-2; TRBD1 matches at 9 bases. Germline V gene sequence: CDR1 SGDLS, CDR2 YYNGEE. This CDR3 spans 17 amino acids. The junction had 10 bases not matched to a gene; V was cut back by 4 bases and J by 3 bases. This CDR3 reads CASSLINRGRDTGELFF. The DNA of the CDR3 is TGTGCCAGCAGCTTAATCAACAGGGGGCGGGACACCGGGGAGCTGTTTTTT.

This clonotype occurred many times. V usage is TRBV20-1 and J usage is TRBJ1-2; TRBD1 aligns across 8 bases. This CDR3 contains 14 residues. The V gene's germline CDR1 is DFQATT and CDR2 SNEGSKA (reference sequence). Trimming took 1 base from V and 1 from J; bases not matched to a gene: 2. CDR3 sequence (DNA): TGCAGTGCTAGAGGGACAGGGAGTAACTATGGCTACACCTTC. Amino acid sequence: CSARGTGSNYGYTF.

This clonotype was observed at least ten times. This chain connects TRBV6-6 to TRBJ2-1, with D uncertain. This CDR3 region has 16 residues. V lost 6 bases and J 2 bases, leaving 17 bases between the germline ends. CDR1 MNHNY and CDR2 SVGAGI come from the germline V gene (reference sequence). In DNA form, the CDR3 reads TGTGCCAGCAGAGGTTCCTTAGTCCTTACCTACAATGAGCAGTTCTTC. Amino acid sequence: CASRGSLVLTYNEQFF.

In its sample, this clonotype was seen many times. The CDR3 loop reads CSARDSDFNYGYTF. The CDR3 DNA reads TGCAGTGCGAGGGACAGCGATTTTAACTATGGCTACACCTTC. The chain is built from TRBV20-1 and TRBJ1-2; 7 bases are shared with TRBD1. The CDR3 covers 14 residues. The J segment lost 1 base and the V segment lost 6 bases, leaving 8 bases of the junction unmatched. CDR1 is DFQATT, CDR2 SNEGSKA, per germline (reference sequence).

This clonotype was seen just once. The V and J genes are TRBV6-6 and TRBJ2-6; D possibly corresponds to TRBD1 (5 bases). CDR3 length: 16 residues. Germline V gives CDR1 MNHNY, CDR2 SVGAGI (reference sequence). V was clipped by 3 bases and J by 19 bases, with 28 bases between them. In DNA form, the CDR3 reads TGTGCCAGCAGTTATGATAGGGCGTTTGGGGCCAACGTCTTTACTTTC. It specifies CASSYDRAFGANVFTF.

This clonotype has a count of ten or more. The rearrangement uses TRBV20-1 and TRBJ2-3; D gene unclear. The germline V gene has CDR1 DFQATT and CDR2 SNEGSKA (reference sequence). Trimming removed 3 bases from V and 6 bases from J, with 16 bases in between. CDR3 length: 14 amino acids. CDR3 in amino acids: CSASRPAEVDTQYF. CDR3 in DNA: TGCAGTGCTAGTCGGCCTGCCGAGGTGGATACGCAGTATTTT.

This clonotype was seen at least ten times. The chain is built from TRBV7-2 and TRBJ2-4; D uncertain. This CDR3 has 16 amino acids. Trimming took 1 base from V and 6 from J, leaving 16 bases between them. CDR1 SGHTA and CDR2 FQGNSA come from the germline V gene. DNA of the CDR3: TGTGCCAGCAGCTTAGTGATTCAACCTAAGGCAAACATTCAGTACTTC. Protein sequence: CASSLVIQPKANIQYF.

This clonotype has ten or more counts. The J gene is TRBJ2-1, the V gene TRBV25-1; 7 bases map to TRBD1. This CDR3 has 16 amino acids. The trim removed 1 base at V and 6 bases at J, leaving 9 bases unmatched. Germline CDR1 MGHDK, CDR2 SYGVNS. CDR3 nucleotides: TGTGCCAGCAGTGAATGGACACAGGGGCCCAGCAATGAGCAGTTCTTC. Its protein product is CASSEWTQGPSNEQFF.

This clonotype was found many times. The chain has TRBV12-3 or TRBV12-4 and TRBJ1-5; 10 positions agree with TRBD1. Losses at the gene ends were 6 bases for V and 7 bases for J; bases not matched to a gene: 6. The CDR3 totals 14 residues. In nucleotides, the CDR3 is TGTGCCAGCAGCCCTACGACAGGGGGCCAGCCCCAGCATTTT. Translating it yields CASSPTTGGQPQHF.

In its sample, this clonotype was seen a few times. The chain joins TRBV5-1 to TRBJ2-7; D unclear. Germline-derived CDR1 and CDR2 are SGHRS and YFSETQ. The ends were cut back, 0 bases at V and 4 bases at J, with 8 bases in the middle. The CDR3 totals 13 residues. The chain's CDR3 is CASSLGALYEQYF. Written as DNA, the CDR3 is TGCGCCAGCAGCTTGGGGGCCCTATACGAGCAGTACTTC.

At least ten counts were recorded for this clonotype. V usage is TRBV5-1 and J usage is TRBJ2-1; 11 bases agree with TRBD2. The CDR3 totals 15 residues. Germline lookup yields CDR1 SGHRS and CDR2 YFSETQ. V lost 4 bases, J lost 10 bases, and 10 bases stayed unmatched. Here the CDR3 reads CASSLLAGAPPEQFF. CDR3 nucleotides: TGCGCCAGCAGCCTACTAGCGGGGGCCCCCCCCGAGCAGTTCTTC.

This clonotype has a count of ten or more. V gene TRBV20-1 combines with J gene TRBJ2-1, with TRBD2 identical over 11 bases. Per the germline V gene, CDR1 is DFQATT and CDR2 is SNEGSKA (reference sequence). The CDR3 totals 14 residues. With 6 bases clipped from V and 3 bases from J, the junction kept 4 bases outside the gene matches. In DNA form, the CDR3 reads TGCAGTGCCCATAGCGGGGGGGACTACAATGAGCAGTTCTTC. As protein: CSAHSGGDYNEQFF.

This clonotype occurred many times. The chain has TRBV5-1 and TRBJ2-7; a possible D gene is TRBD1 (6 bases). Trimming left V 7 bases short and J 5 bases short, with 16 bases between. Germline V gene sequence: CDR1 SGHRS, CDR2 YFSETQ. The CDR3 is made up of 13 amino acids. This CDR3 is CASAPTGLNEQYF. DNA for the CDR3: TGCGCCAGCGCCCCCACAGGGCTCAACGAGCAGTACTTC. The whole variable domain, remainder taken from reference TRBV5-1 and TRBJ2-7, is KAGVTQTPRYLIKTRGQQVTLSCSPISGHRSVSWYQQTPGQGLQFLFEYFSETQRNKGNFPGRFSGRQFSNSRSEMNVSTLELGDSALYLCASAPTGLNEQYFGPGTRLTVT.

This clonotype was seen at least ten times. CDR3 protein: CASSGAGLAGNEQFF. CDR3 nucleotide sequence: TGCGCCAGCAGCGGGGCAGGACTAGCAGGCAATGAGCAGTTCTTC. The chain uses TRBV5-1 and TRBJ2-1, with TRBD2 matching 8 bases. This CDR3 has 15 residues. The germline V gene has CDR1 SGHRS and CDR2 YFSETQ. Germline trimming cut 4 bases from V and 6 bases from J; bases unmatched to any gene: 9.

This clonotype was observed many times. This sequence joins TRBV14 and TRBJ1-1; D is unclear. V lost 1 base and J lost 1, with 7 bases in between. CDR3 size: 14 residues. From germline, CDR1 is SGHDN and CDR2 FVKESK. The CDR3 bases are TGTGCCAGCAGCCAAGGGGGATGGAACACTGAAGCTTTCTTT. This encodes CASSQGGWNTEAFF.

This clonotype occurred many times. This rearrangement joins TRBV20-1 to TRBJ1-2, with D perhaps matching TRBD1 (6 bases). Trimming cost V 5 bases and J 3 bases, with 13 bases left between them. Germline loops: CDR1 DFQATT, CDR2 SNEGSKA (reference sequence). The CDR3 totals 13 residues. CDR3 coding DNA: TGCAGTGCTGCCCGGGACACATACTATGGCTACACCTTC. Translated: CSAARDTYYGYTF.

This clonotype showed up many times. The genes are TRBV6-5 and TRBJ1-2; TRBD1 matches 11 bases. The V gene end was trimmed by 7 bases and the J gene end by 0 bases; junction bases not matched to a gene: 10. Germline CDR1 is MNHEY and CDR2 is SVGAGI. There are 17 residues in the CDR3. CDR3 DNA sequence: TGTGCCAGCAACCCAGGACAGGGGGCCCTTCCTAACTATGGCTACACCTTC. This encodes CASNPGQGALPNYGYTF.

This clonotype was seen repeatedly, ten times or more. The V gene is TRBV5-1, the J gene TRBJ2-7; 11 nucleotides align to TRBD1. The CDR3 has 14 residues. Germline V lookup: CDR1 SGHRS, CDR2 YFSETQ. V trimming: 3 bases; J trimming: 2 bases; junction bases outside the gene matches: 1. CDR3 amino acids: CASSWGQGAYEQYF. In DNA form, the CDR3 reads TGCGCCAGCAGCTGGGGACAGGGGGCCTACGAGCAGTACTTC.

Many counts were recorded for this clonotype. The rearrangement links TRBV4-2 to TRBJ2-2; D gene unclear. CDR1 is LGHNA, CDR2 YNFKEQ, per germline. The CDR3 sequence is 13 residues long. The V and J ends lost 4 bases and 5 bases respectively, with 8 bases between them. The CDR3 sequence: CASSPSPTGELFF. DNA of the CDR3: TGTGCCAGCAGCCCCAGCCCAACCGGGGAGCTGTTTTTT.